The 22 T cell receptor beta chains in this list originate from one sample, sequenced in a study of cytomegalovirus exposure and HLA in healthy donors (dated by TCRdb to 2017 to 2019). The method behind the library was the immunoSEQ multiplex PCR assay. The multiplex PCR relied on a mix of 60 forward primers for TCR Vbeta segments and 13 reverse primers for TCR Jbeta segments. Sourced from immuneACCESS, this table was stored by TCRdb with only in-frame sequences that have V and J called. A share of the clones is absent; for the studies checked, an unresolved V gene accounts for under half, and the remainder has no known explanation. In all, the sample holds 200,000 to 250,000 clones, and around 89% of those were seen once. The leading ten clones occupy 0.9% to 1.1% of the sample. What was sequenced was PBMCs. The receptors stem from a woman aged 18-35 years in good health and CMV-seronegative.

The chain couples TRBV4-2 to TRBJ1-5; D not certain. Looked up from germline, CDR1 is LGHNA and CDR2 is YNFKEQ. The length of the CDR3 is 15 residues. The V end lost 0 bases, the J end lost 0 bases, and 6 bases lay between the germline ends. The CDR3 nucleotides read TGTGCCAGCAGCCAAGATGCCAGTAGCAATCAGCCCCAGCATTTT. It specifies CASSQDASSNQPQHF.

The CDR3 loop reads CAISEGGRVGEQYF. CDR3 nucleotide sequence: TGTGCCATCAGTGAGGGCGGCAGGGTTGGCGAGCAGTACTTC. The J gene is TRBJ2-7, the V gene TRBV10-3; possible D gene TRBD1, 5 bases. Germline V gives CDR1 ENHRY, CDR2 SYGVKD. CDR3 length: 14 residues. V was shortened by 2 bases and J by 6 bases, with 14 bases between the two germline ends.

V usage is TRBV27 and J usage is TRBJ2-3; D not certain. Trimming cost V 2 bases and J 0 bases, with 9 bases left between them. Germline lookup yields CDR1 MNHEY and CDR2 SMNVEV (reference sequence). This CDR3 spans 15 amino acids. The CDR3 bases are TGTGCCAGCAGTTTAGTCGTCCTGAGCACAGATACGCAGTATTTT. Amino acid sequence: CASSLVVLSTDTQYF.

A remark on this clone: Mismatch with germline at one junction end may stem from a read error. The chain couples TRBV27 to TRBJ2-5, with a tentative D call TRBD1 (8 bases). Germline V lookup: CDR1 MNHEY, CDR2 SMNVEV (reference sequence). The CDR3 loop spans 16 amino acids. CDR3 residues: CTSSPKKGQGGETQYF. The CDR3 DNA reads TGTACCAGCAGTCCTAAAAAAGGACAGGGAGGGGAGACCCAGTACTTC.

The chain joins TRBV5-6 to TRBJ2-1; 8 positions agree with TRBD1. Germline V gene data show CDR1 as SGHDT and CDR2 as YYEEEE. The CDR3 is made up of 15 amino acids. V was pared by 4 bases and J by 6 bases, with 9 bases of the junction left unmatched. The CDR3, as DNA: TGTGCCAGCAGCAAAGGGACAGGTGGGAGCAATGAGCAGTTCTTC. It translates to CASSKGTGGSNEQFF.

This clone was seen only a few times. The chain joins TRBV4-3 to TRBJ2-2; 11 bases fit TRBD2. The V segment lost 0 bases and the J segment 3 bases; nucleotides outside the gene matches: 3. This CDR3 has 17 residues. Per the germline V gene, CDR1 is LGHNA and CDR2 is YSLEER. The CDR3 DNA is TGCGCCAGCAGCCAAGATACTAGCGGGGGAGACACCGGGGAGCTGTTTTTT. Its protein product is CASSQDTSGGDTGELFF.

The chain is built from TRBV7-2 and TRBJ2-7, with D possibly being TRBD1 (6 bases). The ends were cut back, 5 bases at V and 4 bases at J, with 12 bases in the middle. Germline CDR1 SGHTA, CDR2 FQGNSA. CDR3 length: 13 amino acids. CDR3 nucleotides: TGTGCCAGCAGCCCTCAGGACAGTTACGAGCAGTACTTC. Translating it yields CASSPQDSYEQYF.

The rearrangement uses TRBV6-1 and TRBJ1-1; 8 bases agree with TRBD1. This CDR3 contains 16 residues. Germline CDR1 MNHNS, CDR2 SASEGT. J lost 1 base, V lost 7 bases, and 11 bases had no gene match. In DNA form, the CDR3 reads TGTGCCAGCAATGACGGCAGGGGGCGGACGAACACTGAAGCTTTCTTT. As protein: CASNDGRGRTNTEAFF.

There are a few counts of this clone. Here the CDR3 DNA reads TGTGCCAGCACCGATAGCGGGAGTGGTGGTGAGCAGTTCTTC. It codes for CASTDSGSGGEQFF. The chain couples TRBV7-3 to TRBJ2-1; 9 bases map to TRBD2. From germline, CDR1 is SGHTA and CDR2 FQGTGA. With V trimmed by 7 bases and J by 9 bases, 10 bases remained unmatched. The CDR3 covers 14 residues.

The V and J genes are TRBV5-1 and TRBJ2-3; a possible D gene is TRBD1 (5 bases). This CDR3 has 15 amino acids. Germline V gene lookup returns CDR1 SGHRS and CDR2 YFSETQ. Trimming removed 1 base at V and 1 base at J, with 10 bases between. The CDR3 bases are TGCGCCAGCAGCTTGCAAACAGGCCGCACAGATACGCAGTATTTT. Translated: CASSLQTGRTDTQYF.

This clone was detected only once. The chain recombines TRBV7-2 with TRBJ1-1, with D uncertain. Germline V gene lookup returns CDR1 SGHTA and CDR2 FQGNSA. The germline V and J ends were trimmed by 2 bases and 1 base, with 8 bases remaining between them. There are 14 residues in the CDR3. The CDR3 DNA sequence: TGTGCCAGCAGCTTAATCCGGAGGAACACTGAAGCTTTCTTT. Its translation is CASSLIRRNTEAFF.

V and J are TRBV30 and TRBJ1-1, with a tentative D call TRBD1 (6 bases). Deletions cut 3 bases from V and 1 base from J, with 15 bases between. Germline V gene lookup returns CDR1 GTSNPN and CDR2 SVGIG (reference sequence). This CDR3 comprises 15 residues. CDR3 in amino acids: CAWSARGNGNTEAFF. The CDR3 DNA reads TGTGCCTGGAGCGCTAGGGGGAATGGGAACACTGAAGCTTTCTTT.

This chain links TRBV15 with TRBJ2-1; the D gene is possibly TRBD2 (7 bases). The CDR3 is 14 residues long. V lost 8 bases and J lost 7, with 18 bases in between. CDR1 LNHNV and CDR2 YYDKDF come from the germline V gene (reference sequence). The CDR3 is CATSLGGGFNEQFF. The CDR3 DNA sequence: TGTGCCACCTCTCTGGGGGGGGGCTTTAATGAGCAGTTCTTC.

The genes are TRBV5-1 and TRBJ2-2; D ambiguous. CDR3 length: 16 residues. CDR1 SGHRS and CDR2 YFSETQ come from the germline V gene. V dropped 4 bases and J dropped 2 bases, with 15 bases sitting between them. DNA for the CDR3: TGCGCCAGCAGCGGAACATTAACAGAAAACACCGGGGAGCTGTTTTTT. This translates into CASSGTLTENTGELFF. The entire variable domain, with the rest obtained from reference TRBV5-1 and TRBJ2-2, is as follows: KAGVTQTPRYLIKTRGQQVTLSCSPISGHRSVSWYQQTPGQGLQFLFEYFSETQRNKGNFPGRFSGRQFSNSRSEMNVSTLELGDSALYLCASSGTLTENTGELFFGEGSRLTVL.

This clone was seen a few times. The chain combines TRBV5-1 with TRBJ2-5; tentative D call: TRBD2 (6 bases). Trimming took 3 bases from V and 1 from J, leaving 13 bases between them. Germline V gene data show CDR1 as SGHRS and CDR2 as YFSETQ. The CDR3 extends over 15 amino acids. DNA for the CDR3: TGCGCCAGCAGCTCCCGCGCGGGATTCCAAGAGACCCAGTACTTC. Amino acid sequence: CASSSRAGFQETQYF. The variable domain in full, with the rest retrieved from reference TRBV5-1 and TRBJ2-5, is KAGVTQTPRYLIKTRGQQVTLSCSPISGHRSVSWYQQTPGQGLQFLFEYFSETQRNKGNFPGRFSGRQFSNSRSEMNVSTLELGDSALYLCASSSRAGFQETQYFGPGTRLLVL.

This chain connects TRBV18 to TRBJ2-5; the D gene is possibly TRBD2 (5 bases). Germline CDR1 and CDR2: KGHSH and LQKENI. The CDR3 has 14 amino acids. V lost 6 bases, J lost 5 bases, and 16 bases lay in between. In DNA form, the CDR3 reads TGTGCCAGCTCCCTCGGACTGGGTGGGGAGACCCAGTACTTC. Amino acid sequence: CASSLGLGGETQYF.

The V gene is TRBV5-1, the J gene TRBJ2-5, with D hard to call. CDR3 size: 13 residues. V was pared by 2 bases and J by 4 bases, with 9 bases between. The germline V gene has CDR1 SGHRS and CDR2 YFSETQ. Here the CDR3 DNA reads TGCGCCAGCAGCTTCTCTATCCGAGAGACCCAGTACTTC. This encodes CASSFSIRETQYF. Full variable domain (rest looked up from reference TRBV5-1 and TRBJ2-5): KAGVTQTPRYLIKTRGQQVTLSCSPISGHRSVSWYQQTPGQGLQFLFEYFSETQRNKGNFPGRFSGRQFSNSRSEMNVSTLELGDSALYLCASSFSIRETQYFGPGTRLLVL.

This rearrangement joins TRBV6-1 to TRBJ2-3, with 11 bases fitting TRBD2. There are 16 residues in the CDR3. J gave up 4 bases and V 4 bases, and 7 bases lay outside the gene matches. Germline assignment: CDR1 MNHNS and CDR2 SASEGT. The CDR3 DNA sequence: TGTGCCAGCAGTGTTATAGCGGGAGGGCCCGCAGATACGCAGTATTTT. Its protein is CASSVIAGGPADTQYF.

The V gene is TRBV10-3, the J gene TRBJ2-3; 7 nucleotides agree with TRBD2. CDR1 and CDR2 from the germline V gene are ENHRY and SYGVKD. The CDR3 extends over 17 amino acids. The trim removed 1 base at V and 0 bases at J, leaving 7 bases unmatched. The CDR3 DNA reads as TGTGCCATCAGTGAGTTACCTTCTAGCGGAAGCACAGATACGCAGTATTTT. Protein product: CAISELPSSGSTDTQYF.

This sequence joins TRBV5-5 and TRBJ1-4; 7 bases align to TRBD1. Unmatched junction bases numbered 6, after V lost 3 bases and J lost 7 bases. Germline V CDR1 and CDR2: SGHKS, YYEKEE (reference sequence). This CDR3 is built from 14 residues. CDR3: CASSSGDSREKLFF. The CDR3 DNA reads TGTGCCAGCAGCTCCGGGGACAGCCGTGAAAAACTGTTTTTT. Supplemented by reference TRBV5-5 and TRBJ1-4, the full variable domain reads DAGVTQSPTHLIKTRGQQVTLRCSPISGHKSVSWYQQVLGQGPQFIFQYYEKEERGRGNFPDRFSARQFPNYSSELNVNALLLGDSALYLCASSSGDSREKLFFGSGTQLSVL.

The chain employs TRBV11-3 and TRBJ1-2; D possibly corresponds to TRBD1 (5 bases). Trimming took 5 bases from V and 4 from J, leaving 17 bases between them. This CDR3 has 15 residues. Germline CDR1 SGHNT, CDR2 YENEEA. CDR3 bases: TGTGCCAGCAGCCCCAGGTCCGGGCAGGGCTATGGCTACACCTTC. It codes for CASSPRSGQGYGYTF.

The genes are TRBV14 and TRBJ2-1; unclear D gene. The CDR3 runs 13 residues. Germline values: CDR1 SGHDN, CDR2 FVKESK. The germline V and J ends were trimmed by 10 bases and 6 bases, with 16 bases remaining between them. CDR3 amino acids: CATSPFTLNEQFF. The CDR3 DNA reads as TGTGCCACCTCTCCCTTCACTCTCAATGAGCAGTTCTTC.